This TCR beta chain was sequenced for a study of blood T cell repertoires in COVID-19. Study as a whole: The analysed material was cDNA or gDNA that came from T cells, B-cell-depleted T cells, or PBMCs.

The V and J ends lost 1 base and 7 bases respectively, with 13 bases between them. Per germline, CDR1 MDHEN and CDR2 SYDVKM. This CDR3 has 15 amino acids. Generated by immunoSEQ multiplex PCR, the TCRdb table keeps only in-frame clones and is missing some. The table has 40,000 to 60,000 clones, approximately 93% seen once. The genes are TRBV28 and TRBJ1-4; no clear D gene. The sequence was collected from a man aged 55 to 70 with COVID-19, enrolled during active disease. Sequencing was done on a sample of peripheral blood. The CDR3 DNA is TGTGCCAGCAGTTTATACTGGGGAGGCCGTGAAAAACTGTTTTTT. Its protein is CASSLYWGGREKLFF.